These 2 T cell receptor beta chains originate from one sample sequenced in a study of glioma-infiltrating T cells after dendritic cell vaccination. Described time point: after dendritic cell vaccination, including at tumor progression/relapse. Measured with immunoSEQ multiplex PCR; TCRdb has only the in-frame clones, and not every one. The data contain around 83,000 clones, 75% to 90% of them singletons. Here the sequenced sample was blood, taken after dendritic cell vaccination. These receptor sequences come from a human donor with glioblastoma.

The gene calls are TRBV7-9 and TRBJ1-1; the D gene is possibly TRBD1 (5 bases). The CDR3 consists of 15 residues. The V and J ends lost 5 bases and 5 bases respectively, with 18 bases between them. In germline, CDR1 is SEHNR, CDR2 FQNEAQ (reference sequence). The DNA of the CDR3 is TGTGCCAGCAGCGGTCGAGGAGGGGCGAGGACTGAAGCTTTCTTT. Residues: CASSGRGGARTEAFF.

This chain connects TRBV6-1 to TRBJ2-1, with TRBD2 identical over 9 bases. The V gene's germline CDR1 is MNHNS and CDR2 SASEGT. V lost 3 bases, J lost 7 bases, and 7 bases stayed unmatched. The CDR3 has 15 amino acids. CDR3 loop: CASSEFGSGSNEQFF. As DNA, the CDR3 is TGTGCCAGCAGTGAGTTTGGTAGCGGGAGTAATGAGCAGTTCTTC.